This TCR beta chain was identified in a study of blood T cells in healthy people across ages. Study-level findings and limits: Naive and antigen-experienced cells could not be conclusively compared, given unsorted PBMCs. Age brought a roughly linear fall in TCR beta diversity measured per million T cells. There was no known CMV status for donors, so expanded clonotype changes were possibly confounded.

PCR was performed a second time for roughly 6 to 12 cycles using a sample-barcoded 5' primer and a J-beta primer mix. Using its own MiXCR run on the 5' RACE reads, TCRdb lists one record per CDR3 protein. The data hold about 930,000 distinct CDR3 sequences, with 25% to 30% observed a single time. This CDR3 spans 15 amino acids. With 5 bases removed from V and 0 bases from J, the gap between germline ends came to 14 bases. Per germline, CDR1 LGHNA and CDR2 YSLEER. A remark on this clonotype: Its matching antigen is unknown.

The same sample was also used in a study of T cells of mothers and their children. That source reports: At about 1.5 ug per 15 ul, all of the extracted RNA went into cDNA synthesis.

The TCR originated in a woman between 35 and 50 years old in good health. The gene calls are TRBV4-3 and TRBJ2-7, with D possibly TRBD1 on 6 matching bases. Sequencing used blood. In nucleotides, the CDR3 is TGCGCCAGCAGCTCAGGGGCCTCGAGCTCCTACGAGCAGTACTTC. This encodes CASSSGASSSYEQYF.